This T cell receptor beta chain stems from a study of T cells in Graves' hyperthyroidism and ophthalmopathy. Whole-study context: Before any treatment, at initial diagnosis, peripheral blood was collected.

Patients showing uncontrolled infection, other autoimmune disease, pregnancy or lactation were ineligible. Many counts were recorded for this clonotype. Its matching antigen is unknown. The CDR3 consists of 15 residues. From germline, CDR1 is WNHNN and CDR2 SYGVQD (reference sequence). Trimming left V 0 bases short and J 5 bases short, with 10 bases between. Study conclusions and caveats: Most clonotypes expanded in the thyroid (above 0.001) were also present in blood.

The CDR3 regions of TCR beta were amplified from RNA transcripts. The HTBI set primed first-round TCR CDR3 RT-PCR. TCRdb re-called the multiplex PCR reads with MiXCR, one entry per CDR3 protein. In the table there are approximately 420,000 distinct CDR3 sequences, roughly an eighth of which are singletons. This receptor was identified in a woman in her late teens or twenties with Graves' hyperthyroidism. Material for sequencing was blood. The chain links TRBV10-1 to TRBJ2-2; D might be TRBD1 or TRBD2, each matching 5 bases. The CDR3 nucleotides are TGCGCCAGCAGTGAGTCGGGGGAATTTACCGGGGAGCTGTTTTTT. Protein: CASSESGEFTGELFF.